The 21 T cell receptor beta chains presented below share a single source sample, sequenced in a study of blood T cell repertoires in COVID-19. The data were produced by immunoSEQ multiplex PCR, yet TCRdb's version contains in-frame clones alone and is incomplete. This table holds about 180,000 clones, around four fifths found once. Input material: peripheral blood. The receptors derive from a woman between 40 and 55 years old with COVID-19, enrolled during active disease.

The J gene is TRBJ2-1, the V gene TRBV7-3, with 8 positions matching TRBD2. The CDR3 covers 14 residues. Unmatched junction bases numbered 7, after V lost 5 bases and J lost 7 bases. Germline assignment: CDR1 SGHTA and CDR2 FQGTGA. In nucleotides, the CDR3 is TGTGCCAGCAGCCGTACAGGACTAGCAAATGAGCAGTTCTTC. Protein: CASSRTGLANEQFF.

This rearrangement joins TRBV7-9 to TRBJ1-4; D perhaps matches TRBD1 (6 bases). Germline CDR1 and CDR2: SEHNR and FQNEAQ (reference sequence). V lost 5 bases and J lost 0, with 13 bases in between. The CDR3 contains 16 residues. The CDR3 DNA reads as TGTGCCAGCAGCCCGGGGACAACTGCAACTAATGAAAAACTGTTTTTT. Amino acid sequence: CASSPGTTATNEKLFF.

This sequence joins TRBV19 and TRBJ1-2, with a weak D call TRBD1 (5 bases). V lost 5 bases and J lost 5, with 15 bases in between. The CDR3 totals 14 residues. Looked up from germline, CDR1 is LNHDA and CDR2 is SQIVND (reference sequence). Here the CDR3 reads CASSWGPTSYGYTF. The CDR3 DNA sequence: TGTGCCAGTAGTTGGGGCCCCACATCTTATGGCTACACCTTC.

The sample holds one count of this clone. CDR3 sequence (DNA): TGTGCCAGCAGGATCGTAGCGGGAAGCACAGATACGCAGTATTTT. Its translation: CASRIVAGSTDTQYF. The genes are TRBV5-6 and TRBJ2-3; 8 nucleotides agree with TRBD2. V was clipped by 5 bases and J by 0 bases; unmatched bases: 5. CDR3 length equals 15 residues. Germline CDR1 is SGHDT and CDR2 is YYEEEE.

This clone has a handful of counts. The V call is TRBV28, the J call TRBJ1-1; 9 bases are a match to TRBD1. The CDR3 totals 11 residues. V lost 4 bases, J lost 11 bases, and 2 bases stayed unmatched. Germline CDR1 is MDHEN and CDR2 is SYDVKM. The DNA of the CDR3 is TGTGCCAGCAGTTGGGGGACAGGGGCTTTCTTT. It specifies CASSWGTGAFF.

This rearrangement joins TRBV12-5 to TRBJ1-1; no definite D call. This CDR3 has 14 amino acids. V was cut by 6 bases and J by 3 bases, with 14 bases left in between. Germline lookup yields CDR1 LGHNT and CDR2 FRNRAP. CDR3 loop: CASGFGRRDTEAFF. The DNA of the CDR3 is TGTGCTAGTGGCTTCGGGCGGCGGGACACTGAAGCTTTCTTT.

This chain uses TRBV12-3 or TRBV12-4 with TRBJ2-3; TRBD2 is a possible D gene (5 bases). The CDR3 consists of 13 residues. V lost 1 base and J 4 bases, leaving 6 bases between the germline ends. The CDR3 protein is CASSLVGADTQYF. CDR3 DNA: TGTGCCAGCAGTTTAGTGGGAGCAGATACGCAGTATTTT.

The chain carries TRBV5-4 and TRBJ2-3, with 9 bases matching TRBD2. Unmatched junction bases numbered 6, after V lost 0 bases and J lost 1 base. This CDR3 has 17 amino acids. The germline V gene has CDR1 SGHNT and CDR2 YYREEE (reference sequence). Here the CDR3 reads CASSLGAAGGRTDTQYF. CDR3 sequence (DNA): TGTGCCAGCAGCTTGGGGGCAGCGGGAGGCCGCACAGATACGCAGTATTTT. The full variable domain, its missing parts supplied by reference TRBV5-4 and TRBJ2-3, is ETGVTQSPTHLIKTRGQQVTLRCSSQSGHNTVSWYQQALGQGPQFIFQYYREEENGRGNFPPRFSGLQFPNYSSELNVNALELDDSALYLCASSLGAAGGRTDTQYFGPGTRLTVL.

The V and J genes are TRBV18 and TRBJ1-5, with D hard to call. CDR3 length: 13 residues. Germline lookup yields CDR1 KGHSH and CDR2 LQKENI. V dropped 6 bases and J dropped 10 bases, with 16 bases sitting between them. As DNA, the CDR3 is TGTGCCAGCTCCCCTGAGGAGATCGGACCCCAGCATTTT. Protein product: CASSPEEIGPQHF.

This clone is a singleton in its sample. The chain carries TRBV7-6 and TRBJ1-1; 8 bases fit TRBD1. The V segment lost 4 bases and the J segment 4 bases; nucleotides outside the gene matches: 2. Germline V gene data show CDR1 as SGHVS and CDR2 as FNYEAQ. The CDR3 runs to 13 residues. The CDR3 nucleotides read TGTGCCAGCAGCTCAGGGGGCTTCACTGAAGCTTTCTTT. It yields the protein CASSSGGFTEAFF.

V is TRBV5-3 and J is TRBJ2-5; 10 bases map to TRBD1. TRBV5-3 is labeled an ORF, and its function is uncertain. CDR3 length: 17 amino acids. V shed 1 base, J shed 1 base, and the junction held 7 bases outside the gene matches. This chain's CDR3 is CARSLSRDRGLQETQYF. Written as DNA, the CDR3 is TGTGCCAGAAGCTTGTCCCGGGACAGGGGTCTCCAAGAGACCCAGTACTTC.

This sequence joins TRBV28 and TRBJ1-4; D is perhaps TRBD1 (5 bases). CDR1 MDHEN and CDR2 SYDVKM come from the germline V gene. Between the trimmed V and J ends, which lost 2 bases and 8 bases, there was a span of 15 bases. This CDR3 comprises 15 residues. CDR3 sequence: CASSLETALDEKLFF. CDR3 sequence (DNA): TGTGCCAGCAGTTTAGAGACAGCCTTGGACGAAAAACTGTTTTTT.

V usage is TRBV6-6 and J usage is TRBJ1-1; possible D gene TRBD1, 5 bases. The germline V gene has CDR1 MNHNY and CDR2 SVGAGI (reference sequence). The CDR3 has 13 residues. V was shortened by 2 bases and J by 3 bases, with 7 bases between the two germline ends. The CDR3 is CASSYRGDTEAFF. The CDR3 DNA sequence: TGTGCCAGCAGTTACCGGGGGGACACTGAAGCTTTCTTT.

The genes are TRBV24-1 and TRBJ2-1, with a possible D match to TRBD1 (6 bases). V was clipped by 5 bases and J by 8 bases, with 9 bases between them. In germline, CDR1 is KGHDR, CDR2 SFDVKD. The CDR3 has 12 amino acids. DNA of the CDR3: TGTGCCACCAGTGTACAGGGCGATGAGCAGTTCTTC. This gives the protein CATSVQGDEQFF.

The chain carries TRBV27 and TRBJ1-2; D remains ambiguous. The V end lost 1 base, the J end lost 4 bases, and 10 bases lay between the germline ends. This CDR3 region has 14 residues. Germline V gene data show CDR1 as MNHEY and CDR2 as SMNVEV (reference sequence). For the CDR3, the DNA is TGTGCCAGCAGTTTATGGGCAGCGGGCTATGGCTACACCTTC. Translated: CASSLWAAGYGYTF.

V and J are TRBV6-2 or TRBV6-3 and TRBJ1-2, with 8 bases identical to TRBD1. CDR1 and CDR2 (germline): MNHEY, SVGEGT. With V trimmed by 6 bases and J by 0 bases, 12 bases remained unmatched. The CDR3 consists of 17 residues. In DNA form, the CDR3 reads TGTGCCAGCAGCCCACTCAGGGGGCAAGCGACTAACTATGGCTACACCTTC. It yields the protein CASSPLRGQATNYGYTF.

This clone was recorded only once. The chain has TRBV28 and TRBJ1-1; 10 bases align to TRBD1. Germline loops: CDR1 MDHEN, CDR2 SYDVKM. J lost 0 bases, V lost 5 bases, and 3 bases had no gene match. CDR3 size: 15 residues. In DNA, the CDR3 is TGTGCCAGCAGTCCCGGGACAGGGGTGAACACTGAAGCTTTCTTT. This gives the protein CASSPGTGVNTEAFF.

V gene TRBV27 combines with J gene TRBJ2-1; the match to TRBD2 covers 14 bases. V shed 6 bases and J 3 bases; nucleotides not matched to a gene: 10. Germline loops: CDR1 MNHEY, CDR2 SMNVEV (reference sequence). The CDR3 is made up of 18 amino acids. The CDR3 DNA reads TGTGCCAGCAGCTCCGGGACTAGCGGGAGTGGGGGCTACAATGAGCAGTTCTTC. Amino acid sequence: CASSSGTSGSGGYNEQFF.

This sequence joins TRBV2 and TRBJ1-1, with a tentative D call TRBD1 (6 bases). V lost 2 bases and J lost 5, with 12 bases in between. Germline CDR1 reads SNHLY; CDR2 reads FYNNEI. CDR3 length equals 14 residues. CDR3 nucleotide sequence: TGTGCCAGCAGTGAATGGCCAGGGGATACTGAAGCTTTCTTT. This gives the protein CASSEWPGDTEAFF. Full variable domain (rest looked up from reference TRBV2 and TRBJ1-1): EPEVTQTPSHQVTQMGQEVILRCVPISNHLYFYWYRQILGQKVEFLVSFYNNEISEKSEIFDDQFSVERPDGSNFTLKIRSTKLEDSAMYFCASSEWPGDTEAFFGQGTRLTVV.

The CDR3 region is CASSPLVNTEAFF. The CDR3 nucleotides read TGTGCCAGCTCACCACTAGTGAACACTGAAGCTTTCTTT. The rearrangement links TRBV18 to TRBJ1-1; no reliable D call. Trimming shortened V by 1 base and J by 0 bases, and 3 bases separated the two germline ends. This CDR3 contains 13 residues. The germline gives CDR1 KGHSH, CDR2 LQKENI.

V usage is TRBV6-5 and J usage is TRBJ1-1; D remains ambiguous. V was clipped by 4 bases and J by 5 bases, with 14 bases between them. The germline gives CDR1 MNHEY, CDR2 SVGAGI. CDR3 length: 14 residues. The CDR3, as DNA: TGTGCCAGCAGTTCGAGGGCGCTAGGGACTGAAGCTTTCTTT. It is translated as CASSSRALGTEAFF.